The 6 T cell receptor beta chains listed next were all sequenced from one sample in a study of T cell responses to AZD1222 COVID-19 vaccine. The table came from immunoSEQ multiplex PCR; TCRdb's copy has only in-frame clones and leaves some out. Counted here are some 70,000 clones, roughly 80% occurring once; the ten biggest clones make up around 5%. This sample comprised peripheral blood, obtained on day 0 of AZD1222 vaccination. The receptors stem from an adult in good health.

The chain is built from TRBV5-5 and TRBJ2-2; D possibly corresponds to TRBD2 (5 bases). The V gene lost 0 bases and the J gene lost 1 base, with 19 bases spanning the gap. CDR1 and CDR2 from the germline V gene are SGHKS and YYEKEE (reference sequence). The length of the CDR3 is 19 residues. The DNA for the CDR3 is TGTGCCAGCAGCTTGGAACTAGGCAGGCTCATTAGGAACACCGGGGAGCTGTTTTTT. It translates to CASSLELGRLIRNTGELFF.

V usage is TRBV19 and J usage is TRBJ2-3; the match to TRBD2 covers 7 bases. Germline V gene sequence: CDR1 LNHDA, CDR2 SQIVND (reference sequence). The CDR3 is 15 residues long. V shed 6 bases and J 2 bases; nucleotides not matched to a gene: 8. CDR3 residues: CASSNLAEPTDTQYF. Written as DNA, the CDR3 is TGTGCCAGTAGCAACCTAGCGGAACCCACAGATACGCAGTATTTT.

The chain joins TRBV30 to TRBJ1-5, with D unclear. CDR1 and CDR2 (germline): GTSNPN, SVGIG (reference sequence). The CDR3 runs 17 residues. V shed 0 bases and J shed 0 bases, with 15 bases lying between them. The CDR3 spells CAWSVGQTRNSNQPQHF. The CDR3 nucleotides are TGTGCCTGGAGTGTAGGGCAGACTCGTAATAGCAATCAGCCCCAGCATTTT. Using reference TRBV30 and TRBJ1-5 for the parts outside the CDR3, the full variable domain is SQTIHQWPATLVQPVGSPLSLECTVEGTSNPNLYWYRQAAGRGLQLLFYSVGIGQISSEVPQNLSASRPQDRQFILSSKKLLLSDSGFYLCAWSVGQTRNSNQPQHFGDGTRLSIL.

This clone has a single count. V gene TRBV18 combines with J gene TRBJ2-7, with TRBD1 matching over 10 bases. Germline V gene data show CDR1 as KGHSH and CDR2 as LQKENI. The CDR3 consists of 15 residues. V lost 4 bases to trimming and J lost 1 base; unmatched junction nucleotides: 4. CDR3 amino acids: CASSQGTGDSYEQYF. DNA of the CDR3: TGTGCCAGCTCACAAGGGACAGGGGATTCCTACGAGCAGTACTTC.

V usage is TRBV5-1 and J usage is TRBJ2-3; possibly TRBD1 for D (6 bases). CDR1 and CDR2 from the germline V gene are SGHRS and YFSETQ. V lost 0 bases and J 0 bases, leaving 8 bases between the germline ends. CDR3 length equals 15 residues. DNA for the CDR3: TGCGCCAGCAGCTTGGCGGGACATAGCACAGATACGCAGTATTTT. Residues: CASSLAGHSTDTQYF. Together with reference TRBV5-1 and TRBJ2-3, the CDR3 gives the full variable domain: KAGVTQTPRYLIKTRGQQVTLSCSPISGHRSVSWYQQTPGQGLQFLFEYFSETQRNKGNFPGRFSGRQFSNSRSEMNVSTLELGDSALYLCASSLAGHSTDTQYFGPGTRLTVL.

DNA for the CDR3: TGTGCCAGCAGCTTGGGTATAGGGGAGATAACCGGGGAGCTGTTTTTT. Translated: CASSLGIGEITGELFF. The chain combines TRBV7-8 with TRBJ2-2; D tentatively reads TRBD1 or TRBD2 (5 bases each). The germline gives CDR1 SGHVS, CDR2 FQNEAQ. The CDR3 sequence is 16 residues long. Trimming shortened V by 3 bases and J by 5 bases, and 16 bases separated the two germline ends.